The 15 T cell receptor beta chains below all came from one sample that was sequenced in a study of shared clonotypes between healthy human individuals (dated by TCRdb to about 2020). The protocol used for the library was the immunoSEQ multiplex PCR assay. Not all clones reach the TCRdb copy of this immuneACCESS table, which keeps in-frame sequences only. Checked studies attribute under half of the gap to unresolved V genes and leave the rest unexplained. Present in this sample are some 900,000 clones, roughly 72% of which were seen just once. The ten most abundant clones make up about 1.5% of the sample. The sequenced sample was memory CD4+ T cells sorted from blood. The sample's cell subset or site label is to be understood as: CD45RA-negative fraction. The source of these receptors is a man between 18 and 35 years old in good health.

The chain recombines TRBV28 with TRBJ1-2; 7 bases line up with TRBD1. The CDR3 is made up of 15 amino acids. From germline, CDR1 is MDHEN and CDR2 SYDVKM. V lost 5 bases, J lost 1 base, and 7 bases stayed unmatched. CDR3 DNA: TGTGCCAGCAGTCTCCCGGACAGGCTTAACTATGGCTACACCTTC. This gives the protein CASSLPDRLNYGYTF.

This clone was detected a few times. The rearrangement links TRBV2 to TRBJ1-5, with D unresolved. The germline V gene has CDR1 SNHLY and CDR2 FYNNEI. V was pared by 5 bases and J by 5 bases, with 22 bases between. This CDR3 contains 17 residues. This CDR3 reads CASSLDPRPQLDQPQHF. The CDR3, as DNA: TGTGCCAGCAGTTTAGACCCACGTCCTCAACTCGATCAGCCCCAGCATTTT.

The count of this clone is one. CDR3 residues: CASLEFLNEQFF. The DNA of the CDR3 is TGTGCCAGCCTAGAGTTTTTGAATGAGCAGTTCTTC. This chain connects TRBV6-1 to TRBJ2-1, with no clear D. In germline, CDR1 is MNHNS, CDR2 SASEGT. The CDR3 length is 12 residues. V lost 8 bases and J lost 7, with 12 bases in between.

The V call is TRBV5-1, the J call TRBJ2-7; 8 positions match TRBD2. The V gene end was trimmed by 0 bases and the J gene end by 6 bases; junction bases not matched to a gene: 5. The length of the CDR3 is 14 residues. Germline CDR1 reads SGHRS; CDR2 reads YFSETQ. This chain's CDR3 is CASSLGVSGAEQYF. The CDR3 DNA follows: TGCGCCAGCAGCTTGGGCGTTAGCGGGGCCGAGCAGTACTTC. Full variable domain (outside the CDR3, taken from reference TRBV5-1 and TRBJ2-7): KAGVTQTPRYLIKTRGQQVTLSCSPISGHRSVSWYQQTPGQGLQFLFEYFSETQRNKGNFPGRFSGRQFSNSRSEMNVSTLELGDSALYLCASSLGVSGAEQYFGPGTRLTVT.

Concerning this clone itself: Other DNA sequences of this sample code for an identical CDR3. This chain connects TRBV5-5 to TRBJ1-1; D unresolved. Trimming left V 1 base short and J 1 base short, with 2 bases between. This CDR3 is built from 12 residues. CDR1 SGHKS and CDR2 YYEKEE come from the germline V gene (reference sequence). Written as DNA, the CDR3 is TGTGCCAGCAGCTTGACGAACACTGAAGCTTTCTTT. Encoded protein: CASSLTNTEAFF. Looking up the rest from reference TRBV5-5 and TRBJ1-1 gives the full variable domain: DAGVTQSPTHLIKTRGQQVTLRCSPISGHKSVSWYQQVLGQGPQFIFQYYEKEERGRGNFPDRFSARQFPNYSSELNVNALLLGDSALYLCASSLTNTEAFFGQGTRLTVV.

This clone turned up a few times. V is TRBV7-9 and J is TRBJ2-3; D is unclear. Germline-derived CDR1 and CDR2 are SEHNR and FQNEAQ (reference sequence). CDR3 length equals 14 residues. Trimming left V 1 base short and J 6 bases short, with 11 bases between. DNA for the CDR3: TGTGCCAGCAGCTTAGGGTACTCGGGTGATACGCAGTATTTT. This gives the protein CASSLGYSGDTQYF.

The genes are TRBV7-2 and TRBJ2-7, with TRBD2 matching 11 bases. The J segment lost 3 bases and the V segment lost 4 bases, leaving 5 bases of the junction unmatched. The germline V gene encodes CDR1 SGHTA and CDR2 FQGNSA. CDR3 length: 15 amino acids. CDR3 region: CASSSPGLAVYEQYF. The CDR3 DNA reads TGTGCCAGCAGCTCGCCGGGACTAGCGGTCTACGAGCAGTACTTC.

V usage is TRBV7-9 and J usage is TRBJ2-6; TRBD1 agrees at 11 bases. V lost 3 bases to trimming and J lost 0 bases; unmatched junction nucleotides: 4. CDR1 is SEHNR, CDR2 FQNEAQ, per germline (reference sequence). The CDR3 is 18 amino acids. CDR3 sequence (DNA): TGTGCCAGCAGCTTCCGGACAGGGGGCAACTCTGGGGCCAACGTCCTGACTTTC. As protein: CASSFRTGGNSGANVLTF.

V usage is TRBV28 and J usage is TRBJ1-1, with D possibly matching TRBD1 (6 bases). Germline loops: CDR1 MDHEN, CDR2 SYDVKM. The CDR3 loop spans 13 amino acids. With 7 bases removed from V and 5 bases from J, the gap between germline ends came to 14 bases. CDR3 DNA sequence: TGTGCCAGCATCGGGGGGCGCAGGACTGAAGCTTTCTTT. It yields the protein CASIGGRRTEAFF. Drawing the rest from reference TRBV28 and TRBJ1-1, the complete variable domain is DVKVTQSSRYLVKRTGEKVFLECVQDMDHENMFWYRQDPGLGLRLIYFSYDVKMKEKGDIPEGYSVSREKKERFSLILESASTNQTSMYLCASIGGRRTEAFFGQGTRLTVV.

CDR3 in DNA: TGTGCCAGCAGTCGAACATCGACAGGGGGGGATCAGCCCCAGCATTTT. Residues: CASSRTSTGGDQPQHF. This chain uses TRBV28 with TRBJ1-5; 9 positions agree with TRBD1. The germline V gene encodes CDR1 MDHEN and CDR2 SYDVKM. CDR3 length equals 16 residues. After removal of 5 bases from V and 5 bases from J, the junction contained 10 bases not matched to a gene.

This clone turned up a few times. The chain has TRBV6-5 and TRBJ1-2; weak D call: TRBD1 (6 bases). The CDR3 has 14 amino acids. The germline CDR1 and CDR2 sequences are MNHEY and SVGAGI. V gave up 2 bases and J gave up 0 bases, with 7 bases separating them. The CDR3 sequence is CASSYRGSNYGYTF. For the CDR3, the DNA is TGTGCCAGCAGTTACAGGGGGTCTAACTATGGCTACACCTTC.

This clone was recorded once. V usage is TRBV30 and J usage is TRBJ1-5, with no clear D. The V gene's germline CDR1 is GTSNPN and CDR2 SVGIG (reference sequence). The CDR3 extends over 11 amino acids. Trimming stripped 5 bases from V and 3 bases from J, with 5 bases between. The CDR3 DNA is TGTGCCTGGGGTTTCAATCAGCCCCAGCATTTT. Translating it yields CAWGFNQPQHF.

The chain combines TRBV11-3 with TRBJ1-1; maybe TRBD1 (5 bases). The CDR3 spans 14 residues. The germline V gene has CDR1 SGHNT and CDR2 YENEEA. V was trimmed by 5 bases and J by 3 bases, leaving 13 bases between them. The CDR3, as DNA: TGTGCCAGCAGCCGGGGCGGGTCGGACACTGAAGCTTTCTTT. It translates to CASSRGGSDTEAFF.

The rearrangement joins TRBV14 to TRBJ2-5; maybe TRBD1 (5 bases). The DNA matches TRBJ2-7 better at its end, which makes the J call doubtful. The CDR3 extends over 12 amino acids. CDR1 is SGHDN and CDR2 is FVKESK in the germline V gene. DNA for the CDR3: TGTGCCAGCAGCCGCAGGGAAGGCGAGCAGTACTTC. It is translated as CASSRREGEQYF.

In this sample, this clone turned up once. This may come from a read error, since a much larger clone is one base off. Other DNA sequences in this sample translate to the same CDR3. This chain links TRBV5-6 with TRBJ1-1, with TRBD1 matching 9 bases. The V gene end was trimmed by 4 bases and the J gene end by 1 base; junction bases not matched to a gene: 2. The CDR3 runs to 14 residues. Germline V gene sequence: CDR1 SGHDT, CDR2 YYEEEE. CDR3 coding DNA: TGTGCCAGCAGCCCGGACAGGGGGAACACTGAAGCTTTCTTT. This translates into CASSPDRGNTEAFF.